This T cell receptor beta chain emerged from a study of control samples from healthy donors and cancer patients. The table came from immunoSEQ multiplex PCR; TCRdb's copy has only in-frame clones and leaves some out. In the table there are 150,000 or so clones, about 93% of which are singletons. This clone came up once. This specimen includes other DNA sequences encoding the same CDR3. The CDR3 is 14 residues long. Germline V lookup: CDR1 SGHRS, CDR2 YFSETQ. V lost 2 bases, J lost 4 bases, and 12 bases lay in between. This TCR was sampled from a man aged 60 to 75 with colorectal cancer. This rearrangement joins TRBV5-1 to TRBJ2-5, with a tentative D call TRBD1 (6 bases). The source material was PBMCs. The CDR3 DNA reads TGCGCCAGCAGCTTAGGGACATCACGAGAGACCCAGTACTTC. Translated: CASSLGTSRETQYF.